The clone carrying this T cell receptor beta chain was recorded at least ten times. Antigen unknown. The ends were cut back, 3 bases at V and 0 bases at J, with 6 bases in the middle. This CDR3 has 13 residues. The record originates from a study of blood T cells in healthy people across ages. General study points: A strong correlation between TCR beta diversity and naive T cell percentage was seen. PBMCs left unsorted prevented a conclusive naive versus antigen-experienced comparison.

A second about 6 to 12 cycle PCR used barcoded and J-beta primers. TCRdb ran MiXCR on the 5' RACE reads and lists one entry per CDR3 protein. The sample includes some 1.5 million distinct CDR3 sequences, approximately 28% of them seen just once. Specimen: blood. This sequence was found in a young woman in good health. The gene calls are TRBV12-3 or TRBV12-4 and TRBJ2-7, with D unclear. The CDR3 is CASSFRRSYEQYF. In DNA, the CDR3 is TGTGCCAGCAGTTTCCGCCGCTCCTACGAGCAGTACTTC.